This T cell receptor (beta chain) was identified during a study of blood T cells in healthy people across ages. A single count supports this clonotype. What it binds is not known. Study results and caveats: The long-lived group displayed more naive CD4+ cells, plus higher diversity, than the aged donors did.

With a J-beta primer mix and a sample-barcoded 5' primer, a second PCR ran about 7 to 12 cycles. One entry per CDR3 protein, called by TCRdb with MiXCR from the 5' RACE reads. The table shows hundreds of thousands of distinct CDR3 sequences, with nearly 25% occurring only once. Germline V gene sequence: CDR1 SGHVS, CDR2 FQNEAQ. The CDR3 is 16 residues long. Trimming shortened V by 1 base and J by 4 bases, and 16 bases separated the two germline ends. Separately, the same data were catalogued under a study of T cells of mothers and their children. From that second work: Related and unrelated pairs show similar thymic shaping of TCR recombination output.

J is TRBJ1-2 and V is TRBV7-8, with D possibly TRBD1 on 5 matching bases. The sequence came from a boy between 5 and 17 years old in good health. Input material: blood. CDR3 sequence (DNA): TGTGCCAGCAGCTTAGTGGTAGGGGCCAGTACCTATGGCTACACCTTC. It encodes CASSLVVGASTYGYTF.